The 18 T cell receptor beta chains reported below all come from one sample, sequenced in a study of T cells in Graves' hyperthyroidism and ophthalmopathy. The CDR3 regions of TCR beta were amplified from RNA transcripts. During a first-round RT-PCR of the TCR CDR3, the HTBI primer set was used. TCRdb re-called the multiplex PCR reads through MiXCR, storing one row per CDR3 protein. The table lists some 300,000 distinct CDR3 sequences, 16% of them singletons. The source material was blood. These receptors originate from a man younger than 45 with Graves' hyperthyroidism.

V is TRBV20-1 and J is TRBJ1-6, with 8 bases that match TRBD1. CDR3 length equals 12 residues. Germline V gene data show CDR1 as DFQATT and CDR2 as SNEGSKA (reference sequence). V lost 5 bases to trimming and J lost 10 bases; unmatched junction nucleotides: 4. CDR3 nucleotides: TGCAGTGCTGGACAGGGACGGTCACCCCTCCACTTT. This sequence encodes CSAGQGRSPLHF.

This chain connects TRBV24-1 to TRBJ1-1, with 7 bases aligning to TRBD1. The CDR3 sequence is 12 residues long. CDR1 and CDR2 from the germline V gene are KGHDR and SFDVKD. With 5 bases clipped from V and 4 bases from J, the junction kept 0 bases outside the gene matches. CDR3 coding DNA: TGTGCCACCAGTGCAGGGGGCACTGAAGCTTTCTTT. Protein sequence: CATSAGGTEAFF.

In its sample, this clonotype was seen a few times. At one end the junction does not follow the germline gene, possibly because of a read error. J is TRBJ2-7 and V is TRBV3-1; D might be TRBD1 (6 bases). Germline CDR1 LGHDT, CDR2 YNNKEL (reference sequence). CDR3 length equals 15 residues. CDR3 region: CANSFPSQGPYEQYF. For the CDR3, the DNA is TGTGCCAACAGCTTCCCGTCGCAGGGGCCCTACGAGCAGTACTTC.

This clonotype was detected ten times or more. V is TRBV20-1 and J is TRBJ1-1; 7 nucleotides match TRBD1. CDR1 and CDR2 from the germline V gene are DFQATT and SNEGSKA (reference sequence). This CDR3 spans 12 amino acids. V shed 6 bases, J shed 7 bases, and the junction held 8 bases outside the gene matches. CDR3 sequence: CSAIPRDSEAFF. CDR3 DNA sequence: TGCAGTGCCATACCCCGGGACAGTGAAGCTTTCTTT.

This clonotype was detected many times. The chain joins TRBV29-1 to TRBJ1-1, with TRBD1 matching over 7 bases. CDR1 and CDR2 (germline): SQVTM, ANQGSEA. V shed 1 base and J 0 bases; nucleotides not matched to a gene: 8. The CDR3 runs 16 residues. The CDR3 DNA reads TGCAGCGTTGAAGTCAGCCCGACAGGGATGAACACTGAAGCTTTCTTT. It specifies CSVEVSPTGMNTEAFF.

The table lists this clonotype with a few counts. The chain recombines TRBV9 with TRBJ2-2; 8 bases are shared with TRBD2. Germline CDR1 reads SGDLS; CDR2 reads YYNGEE. Trimming took 1 base from V and 3 from J; bases not matched to a gene: 5. This CDR3 is built from 16 residues. CDR3 in amino acids: CASSVTGGRDTGELFF. The CDR3 DNA is TGTGCCAGCAGCGTAACGGGGGGGCGCGACACCGGGGAGCTGTTTTTT.

The rearrangement uses TRBV5-1 and TRBJ2-5; D may be TRBD1 (6 bases). Germline CDR1 reads SGHRS; CDR2 reads YFSETQ. Between the trimmed V and J ends, which lost 4 bases and 2 bases, there was a span of 12 bases. This CDR3 spans 14 amino acids. The chain's CDR3 is CASSTGQTQETQYF. The DNA for the CDR3 is TGCGCCAGCAGCACCGGACAGACACAAGAGACCCAGTACTTC.

In this sample, this clonotype turned up a few times. The chain carries TRBV2 and TRBJ2-6; D perhaps matches TRBD1 (6 bases). Germline V gives CDR1 SNHLY, CDR2 FYNNEI. CDR3 length: 17 residues. Trimming shortened V by 6 bases and J by 2 bases, and 17 bases separated the two germline ends. CDR3 sequence (DNA): TGTGCCAGCAGCAGGGGCAGGGTCTTCCCTGGGGCCAACGTCCTGACTTTC. Its translation: CASSRGRVFPGANVLTF.

V is TRBV20-1 and J is TRBJ1-5, with TRBD1 identical over 7 bases. Germline trimming cut 3 bases from V and 9 bases from J; bases unmatched to any gene: 14. Per the germline V gene, CDR1 is DFQATT and CDR2 is SNEGSKA (reference sequence). This CDR3 spans 15 amino acids. The CDR3 sequence: CSASPQGTTVGPQHF. The CDR3 nucleotides read TGCAGTGCTAGCCCACAGGGGACCACGGTTGGGCCCCAGCATTTT.

Comment on this clonotype: Just one base apart from a much larger clone, this may be a read error. This rearrangement joins TRBV12-3 or TRBV12-4 to TRBJ2-1; 7 bases are shared with TRBD1. CDR3 length equals 13 residues. V lost 6 bases and J lost 12; bases outside the gene matches: 11. The CDR3 here is CASRPRQGKGQFF. The CDR3 region has the DNA TGTGCCAGCAGACCGCGACAGGGAAAGGGGCAGTTCTTC.

This clonotype occurred many times. CDR3 in amino acids: CASSDSGSYNEQFF. DNA for the CDR3: TGTGCCAGCAGCGACAGTGGCTCCTACAATGAGCAGTTCTTC. V usage is TRBV5-5 and J usage is TRBJ2-1; D may be TRBD1 (5 bases). The CDR3 has 14 amino acids. Trimming pared 4 bases from V and 0 bases from J, leaving 8 bases between. The germline V gene encodes CDR1 SGHKS and CDR2 YYEKEE (reference sequence).

The chain recombines TRBV10-3 with TRBJ2-7, with a tentative D call TRBD1 (6 bases). This CDR3 region has 14 residues. The V gene lost 3 bases and the J gene lost 7 bases, with 16 bases spanning the gap. CDR1 is ENHRY and CDR2 is SYGVKD in the germline V gene. Written as DNA, the CDR3 is TGTGCCATCAGTGAATGGACAGCGCCTTTTGAGCAGTACTTC. Residues: CAISEWTAPFEQYF.

Note on this clonotype: A much larger clone is a single base away; this may be a read error. The chain couples TRBV20-1 to TRBJ1-4, with D perhaps matching TRBD1 (6 bases). CDR1 and CDR2 from the germline V gene are DFQATT and SNEGSKA (reference sequence). The CDR3 sequence is 13 residues long. The CDR3 here is CSAVSMDRQKLVF. The CDR3 coding sequence is TGCAGTGCCGTATCAATGGACAGACAAAAACTGGTTTTT.

This chain links TRBV19 with TRBJ1-2; D not certain. Trimming shortened V by 11 bases and J by 1 base, and 14 bases separated the two germline ends. The CDR3 length is 13 residues. Germline V CDR1 and CDR2: LNHDA, SQIVND (reference sequence). CDR3 coding DNA: TGTGCCTCAAAACCTCAGATTAACTATGGCTACACCTTC. Its translation is CASKPQINYGYTF.

V gene TRBV12-3 or TRBV12-4 combines with J gene TRBJ2-7, with D possibly being TRBD1 (5 bases). The CDR3 has 17 amino acids. V lost 4 bases, J lost 2 bases, and 21 bases lay in between. This CDR3 reads CASSSVWPRTSAYEQYF. The CDR3, as DNA: TGTGCCAGCAGTTCTGTTTGGCCCCGGACAAGTGCCTACGAGCAGTACTTC.

This clonotype was counted ten times or more. The gene calls are TRBV5-1 and TRBJ1-1; 9 bases line up with TRBD1. Per the germline V gene, CDR1 is SGHRS and CDR2 is YFSETQ. Trimming cost V 5 bases and J 5 bases; bases outside gene matches: 4. The CDR3 contains 13 residues. The CDR3 coding sequence is TGCGCCAGCAGGGGACAGGGAAGTACTGAAGCTTTCTTT. It is translated as CASRGQGSTEAFF.

The chain uses TRBV2 and TRBJ1-2; 8 nucleotides match TRBD1. This CDR3 is 16 amino acids long. CDR1 SNHLY and CDR2 FYNNEI come from the germline V gene. Losses at the gene ends were 3 bases for V and 0 bases for J; bases not matched to a gene: 6. CDR3 coding DNA: TGTGCCAGCAGTGATCAGGGGGCCAACACTAACTATGGCTACACCTTC. Residues: CASSDQGANTNYGYTF.

This chain links TRBV11-2 with TRBJ2-2; D is undetermined. The CDR3 runs to 13 residues. Germline V lookup: CDR1 SGHAT, CDR2 FQNNGV. Trimming took off 1 base at V and 7 bases at J, with 7 bases between the two ends. Here the CDR3 DNA reads TGTGCCAGCAGCTTAGTGGTTGGCGGGGAGCTGTTTTTT. Its translation is CASSLVVGGELFF.